This T cell receptor beta chain stems from a study of graft-versus-host responses after intestinal transplantation. Findings of the study overall: Recipient marrow showed GvH clones, some seen first in ileum or blood.

Libraries were prepared by immunoSEQ multiplex PCR; TCRdb keeps only in-frame clonotypes and omits some of them. The sample contains approximately 93,000 clones, around 90% of which appear only once. With regard to this clone: The antigen remains unidentified.

The specimen was unstimulated CD8+ T cells sorted from spleen or lymph node cells, collected before transplant. The sequence was obtained from a human donor who was the organ donor for an intestinal transplant.

This CDR3 is CASSQEALTGNYPHYSGNTIYF. CDR3 DNA sequence: TGCGCCAGCAGCCAAGAGGCCCTGACAGGGAATTATCCCCATTACTCTGGAAACACCATATATTTT. The gene calls are TRBV4-1 and TRBJ1-3, with TRBD1 identical over 7 bases. The CDR3 is 22 residues long. Trimming at V came to 0 bases and at J to 0 bases, leaving 20 bases not matched to a gene. Germline lookup yields CDR1 MGHRA and CDR2 YSYEKL.